Sequencing of this T cell receptor beta chain was carried out in a study of Graves' ophthalmopathy and Graves' hyperthyroidism. RNA transcripts were the template, and TCR beta CDR3 regions were amplified from them. First-round RT-PCR employed HTBI primers, with a second-round multiplex PCR after it. TCRdb fed the multiplex PCR reads into MiXCR, producing one record per CDR3 protein. The sample has about 480,000 distinct CDR3 sequences, about an eighth seen once. Trimming left V 2 bases short and J 3 bases short, with 11 bases between. The V gene's germline CDR1 is SNHLY and CDR2 FYNNEI. The CDR3 is 14 residues long. Findings and caveats of the study: For separating ophthalmopathy from stable hyperthyroidism, a 13-signature model gave roughly 90% sensitivity and roughly 83% specificity.

This clonotype was detected ten times or more. Its antigen is still unknown. Ophthalmopathy donors were characterized by moderate-to-severe activity, CAS of at least 3, NOSPECS of at least 4, and duration under 3 months. Reliance was placed on clinical symptoms, serum thyroxine, TRAb, thyroid ultrasound and orbital computed tomography for diagnosis. This clonotype was sampled from a woman aged 25 to 39 with Graves' ophthalmopathy. This chain links TRBV2 with TRBJ2-7; TRBD1 is a possible D gene (6 bases). The sample comprised blood. The CDR3 DNA sequence: TGTGCCAGCAGTGAATACCAGGGGAGCTACGAGCAGTACTTC. As protein: CASSEYQGSYEQYF.